The 19 T cell receptor beta chains below all came from one sample that was sequenced in a study of beta chain features in type 1 diabetes (dated by TCRdb to 2017 to 2018). Receptor amplification or capture employed the immunoSEQ multiplex PCR assay. All of the isolated RNA was reverse transcribed with the High Capacity cDNA Reverse Transcription Kit, so expressed TCRB transcripts were sequenced. TCRdb provides this immuneACCESS table in a form limited to in-frame rearrangements. Some clones are lacking; in checked studies, under half of them reflect an unresolved V gene, and why the rest are absent is not known. The sample has around 350,000 clones on record, around 13% of them singletons. In total, the top ten clones hold approximately 0.015% of the sample. Sequenced material: naive CD4+ T cells from blood. This sample's cell subset or site label indicates: true naive CD4+ T cells. All receptors derive from a man between 18 and 35 years old in good health.

This clone has just a few counts. CDR3 sequence reads: CASSGLAATDTQYF. In DNA form, the CDR3 reads TGTGCCAGCAGTGGACTAGCGGCCACAGATACGCAGTATTTT. The genes are TRBV28 and TRBJ2-3; 10 bases match TRBD2. The CDR3 spans 14 residues. Per germline, CDR1 MDHEN and CDR2 SYDVKM. J lost 2 bases, V lost 5 bases, and 1 base had no gene match.

J is TRBJ1-6 and V is TRBV5-1, with 8 positions matching TRBD1. The V gene's germline CDR1 is SGHRS and CDR2 YFSETQ. This CDR3 contains 17 residues. Germline trimming cut 2 bases from V and 6 bases from J; bases unmatched to any gene: 10. CDR3 DNA: TGCGCCAGCAGCTTTCTCGACCAGGGGGCGGGTAATTCACCCCTCCACTTT. The encoded protein is CASSFLDQGAGNSPLHF. Filled out from reference TRBV5-1 and TRBJ1-6, the complete variable domain reads KAGVTQTPRYLIKTRGQQVTLSCSPISGHRSVSWYQQTPGQGLQFLFEYFSETQRNKGNFPGRFSGRQFSNSRSEMNVSTLELGDSALYLCASSFLDQGAGNSPLHFGNGTRLTVT.

This clone turned up a few times. An end of the junction does not agree with germline; a read error may underlie this. This sequence joins TRBV29-1 and TRBJ2-4, with 11 bases lining up with TRBD2. This CDR3 region has 17 residues. CDR1 and CDR2 from the germline V gene are SQVTM and ANQGSEA. This chain's CDR3 is CSVETSGTSIAENIQYF. The DNA of the CDR3 is TGCAGCGTGGAGACTAGCGGGACTTCGATAGCCGAAAACATTCAGTACTTC.

In this sample, this clone turned up a few times. The chain uses TRBV18 and TRBJ1-2; no reliable D call. Germline CDR1 is KGHSH and CDR2 is LQKENI. V lost 0 bases to trimming and J lost 8 bases, with 13 bases between them. The CDR3 contains 14 residues. This chain's CDR3 is CASSPPATYVGYTF. CDR3 DNA: TGTGCCAGCTCACCACCTGCCACATATGTCGGCTACACCTTC.

This chain joins TRBV7-3 and TRBJ2-6; TRBD1 might be the D (5 bases). The germline V gene encodes CDR1 SGHTA and CDR2 FQGTGA. The CDR3 contains 15 residues. Trimming pared 5 bases from V and 0 bases from J, leaving 8 bases between. This chain's CDR3 is CASSRTSSGANVLTF. For the CDR3, the DNA is TGTGCCAGCAGCCGGACAAGCTCTGGGGCCAACGTCCTGACTTTC.

This clone was seen only a few times. CDR3 sequence: CASSITSGRAETQYF. For the CDR3, the DNA is TGTGCCAGCAGTATCACTAGCGGTCGGGCGGAGACCCAGTACTTC. The rearrangement links TRBV27 to TRBJ2-5; TRBD2 aligns across 8 bases. Germline CDR1 MNHEY, CDR2 SMNVEV (reference sequence). The CDR3 covers 15 residues. Trimming took 5 bases from V and 5 from J; bases not matched to a gene: 10.

This clone was detected only a few times. The chain recombines TRBV5-1 with TRBJ2-7, with TRBD2 as a possible D gene (6 bases). The CDR3 contains 15 residues. Germline V gene lookup returns CDR1 SGHRS and CDR2 YFSETQ. V was trimmed by 0 bases and J by 3 bases, leaving 13 bases between them. The CDR3 coding sequence is TGCGCCAGCAGCTTGGACGGGGGTTTTAGCTACGAGCAGTACTTC. Amino acid sequence: CASSLDGGFSYEQYF.

V is TRBV30 and J is TRBJ1-2, with TRBD1 identical over 7 bases. The CDR3 consists of 15 residues. Per the germline V gene, CDR1 is GTSNPN and CDR2 is SVGIG (reference sequence). The junction had 6 bases not matched to a gene; V was cut back by 0 bases and J by 2 bases. CDR3 sequence reads: CAWSVRSTGNYGYTF. The DNA for the CDR3 is TGTGCCTGGAGTGTACGGTCGACAGGGAACTATGGCTACACCTTC.

The rearrangement joins TRBV7-2 to TRBJ2-1, with D tentatively TRBD2 (5 bases). The CDR3 loop spans 14 amino acids. From germline, CDR1 is SGHTA and CDR2 FQGNSA. V dropped 2 bases and J dropped 6 bases, with 11 bases sitting between them. The CDR3 DNA reads TGTGCCAGCAGCTTACCGGGGAGAAGCAATGAGCAGTTCTTC. Translation gives CASSLPGRSNEQFF. Combining the CDR3 with reference TRBV7-2 and TRBJ2-1 gives the whole variable domain GAGVSQSPSNKVTEKGKDVELRCDPISGHTALYWYRQSLGQGLEFLIYFQGNSAPDKSGLPSDRFSAERTGGSVSTLTIQRTQQEDSAVYLCASSLPGRSNEQFFGPGTRLTVL.

This chain uses TRBV6-5 with TRBJ2-7; 10 bases are a match to TRBD2. Losses at the gene ends were 6 bases for V and 4 bases for J; bases not matched to a gene: 6. Germline lookup yields CDR1 MNHEY and CDR2 SVGAGI. The CDR3 length is 14 residues. CDR3 nucleotide sequence: TGTGCCAGCAGAGCAGCGGGAGGGCCTTACGAGCAGTACTTC. Translating gives CASRAAGGPYEQYF.

The CDR3 is CASKPGQVFSGANVLTF. The CDR3 DNA is TGTGCCAGTAAACCCGGACAGGTTTTCTCTGGGGCCAACGTCCTGACTTTC. The chain couples TRBV19 to TRBJ2-6; 7 bases fit TRBD1. This CDR3 has 17 residues. V was pared by 7 bases and J by 0 bases, with 9 bases of the junction left unmatched. The germline CDR1 and CDR2 sequences are LNHDA and SQIVND (reference sequence).

This clone was seen more than once but under ten times. The chain combines TRBV7-2 with TRBJ2-1, with 14 bases that match TRBD2. The CDR3 is made up of 13 amino acids. With 8 bases clipped from V and 10 bases from J, the junction kept 4 bases outside the gene matches. The germline V gene has CDR1 SGHTA and CDR2 FQGNSA. CDR3 residues: CASGGLAGVEQFF. The CDR3 coding sequence is TGTGCCAGCGGGGGACTAGCGGGAGTAGAGCAGTTCTTC. Supplemented by reference TRBV7-2 and TRBJ2-1, the full variable domain reads GAGVSQSPSNKVTEKGKDVELRCDPISGHTALYWYRQSLGQGLEFLIYFQGNSAPDKSGLPSDRFSAERTGGSVSTLTIQRTQQEDSAVYLCASGGLAGVEQFFGPGTRLTVL.

The chain employs TRBV29-1 and TRBJ1-4; D call uncertain. The V gene's germline CDR1 is SQVTM and CDR2 ANQGSEA. Trimming removed 2 bases from V and 0 bases from J, with 4 bases in between. CDR3 length: 13 residues. The CDR3 DNA reads TGCAGCGTTGAAACGGCAACTAATGAAAAACTGTTTTTT. It encodes CSVETATNEKLFF.

This clone was observed a few times. This rearrangement joins TRBV9 to TRBJ1-1; the D gene is possibly TRBD1 (6 bases). Looked up from germline, CDR1 is SGDLS and CDR2 is YYNGEE. Trimming took 1 base from V and 13 from J, leaving 20 bases between them. CDR3 size: 14 residues. DNA of the CDR3: TGTGCCAGCAGCGTACTCGAGTCAGTCAGGGGCCTTTTCTTT. Its protein product is CASSVLESVRGLFF.

There are a few counts of this clone. This sequence joins TRBV14 and TRBJ1-4; TRBD1 might be the D (6 bases). Trimming shortened V by 0 bases and J by 7 bases, and 9 bases separated the two germline ends. This CDR3 region has 14 residues. The V gene's germline CDR1 is SGHDN and CDR2 FVKESK. DNA for the CDR3: TGTGCCAGCAGCCAAGATACACAGGGTGAAAAACTGTTTTTT. Protein: CASSQDTQGEKLFF.

The V call is TRBV19, the J call TRBJ2-5; 8 bases are shared with TRBD1. The DNA matches TRBJ2-7 better at its end, which makes the J call doubtful. The CDR3 loop spans 15 amino acids. Germline loops: CDR1 LNHDA, CDR2 SQIVND (reference sequence). CDR3 in amino acids: CASSTRTGISYEQYF. Written as DNA, the CDR3 is TGTGCCAGTAGTACGCGGACAGGGATCTCCTACGAGCAGTACTTC.

V is TRBV25-1 and J is TRBJ2-3, with a tentative D call TRBD1 (5 bases). The CDR3 has 15 residues. The V gene lost 3 bases and the J gene lost 1 base, with 11 bases spanning the gap. From germline, CDR1 is MGHDK and CDR2 SYGVNS. CDR3 DNA sequence: TGTGCCAGCAGTGATGCCTCGACAGGCACAGATACGCAGTATTTT. Protein sequence: CASSDASTGTDTQYF.

This clone showed up just a few times. The rearrangement links TRBV6-5 to TRBJ2-7; perhaps TRBD1 as D (6 bases). V was cut by 0 bases and J by 2 bases, with 8 bases left in between. From germline, CDR1 is MNHEY and CDR2 SVGAGI. CDR3 length: 14 amino acids. CDR3 nucleotide sequence: TGTGCCAGCAGTTACTCGGACAGAGCCTACGAGCAGTACTTC. Translation gives CASSYSDRAYEQYF.

The sample holds a few counts of this clone. The rearrangement uses TRBV2 and TRBJ2-5; D gene uncertain. Trimming left V 4 bases short and J 4 bases short, with 10 bases between. The CDR3 contains 13 residues. Germline V gives CDR1 SNHLY, CDR2 FYNNEI. The CDR3 here is CASSVGSPETQYF. In nucleotides, the CDR3 is TGTGCCAGCAGTGTTGGTAGCCCAGAGACCCAGTACTTC.